Following are 7 T cell receptor beta chains from one sample sequenced in a study of T-cell reconstitution after alpha-beta-depleted transplantation in children. This sample's TCRbeta library carried unique molecular identifier barcodes. TCRdb used MiXCR to reprocess the PCR reads, holding one entry per CDR3 protein. The repertoire holds 200,000 to 250,000 distinct CDR3 sequences, around 9.6% seen once, with over 5.5% in the top ten. Material: PBMCs from the stem cell graft donor, obtained from the stem cell graft. These receptors all stem from a human donor who donated a stem cell graft to a child with acute lymphoblastic leukemia.

The chain uses TRBV7-9 and TRBJ2-7, with 11 bases lining up with TRBD1. CDR1 and CDR2 from the germline V gene are SEHNR and FQNEAQ (reference sequence). Germline trimming cut 5 bases from V and 0 bases from J; bases unmatched to any gene: 6. The CDR3 contains 16 residues. This chain's CDR3 is CASSLPGTGGSYEQYF. The CDR3 region has the DNA TGTGCCAGCAGCCTTCCGGGGACAGGGGGCTCCTACGAGCAGTACTTC.

There are many counts of this clonotype. CDR3 in DNA: TGTGCCAGCAGCCCTATGAGGGATACGCAGTATTTT. Translation: CASSPMRDTQYF. V usage is TRBV7-2 and J usage is TRBJ2-3; no clear D. CDR3 length equals 12 residues. The germline V gene has CDR1 SGHTA and CDR2 FQGNSA. With 5 bases removed from V and 6 bases from J, the gap between germline ends came to 9 bases.

The chain employs TRBV18 and TRBJ2-7; TRBD1 agrees at 9 bases. V gave up 5 bases and J gave up 6 bases; unmatched junction bases: 17. Germline V gene sequence: CDR1 KGHSH, CDR2 LQKENI. CDR3 length equals 17 residues. CDR3 in amino acids: CASSTSTRGQGSSEQYF. CDR3 bases: TGTGCCAGCTCAACGTCGACTCGGGGACAGGGCTCGAGCGAGCAGTACTTC.

J is TRBJ1-2 and V is TRBV5-6; possibly TRBD1 for D (6 bases). The CDR3 loop spans 13 amino acids. V was pared by 4 bases and J by 4 bases, with 11 bases between. CDR1 SGHDT and CDR2 YYEEEE come from the germline V gene. Here the CDR3 DNA reads TGTGCCAGCAGCCCACAGGGACCCTATGGCTACACCTTC. This gives the protein CASSPQGPYGYTF.

On this clonotype itself: A much larger clone lies one base from this, so it may be a read error. V is TRBV5-1 and J is TRBJ1-1; D is ambiguous. Looked up from germline, CDR1 is SGHRS and CDR2 is YFSETQ. The CDR3 spans 14 residues. The ends were cut back, 2 bases at V and 3 bases at J, with 11 bases in the middle. CDR3 DNA sequence: TGCGCCAGCAGCTTTGGCTTCATGTACACTGAAGCTTTCTTT. Its translation is CASSFGFMYTEAFF.

Of note for this clonotype: Mismatch with germline at one junction end may stem from a read error. This chain connects TRBV20-1 to TRBJ2-3, with 9 bases identical to TRBD1. CDR1 is DFQATT, CDR2 SNEGSKA, per germline (reference sequence). The CDR3 length is 17 residues. The CDR3 sequence: CCARDLRDRASVDTQYF. CDR3 DNA sequence: TGCTGTGCTAGAGATCTACGGGACAGGGCTAGTGTAGATACGCAGTATTTT.

This clonotype showed up just a few times. This rearrangement joins TRBV29-1 to TRBJ2-5; the D gene could be TRBD1 or TRBD2 (6 bases each). V lost 7 bases and J 12 bases, leaving 21 bases between the germline ends. The CDR3 loop spans 12 amino acids. CDR1 and CDR2 (germline): SQVTM, ANQGSEA. Written as DNA, the CDR3 is TGCAGCGGATCAGCCGGGGGCGGACAGAAGTACTTC. Translation: CSGSAGGGQKYF. Full variable domain (rest looked up from reference TRBV29-1 and TRBJ2-5): SAVISQKPSRDICQRGTSLTIQCQVDSQVTMMFWYRQQPGQSLTLIATANQGSEATYESGFVIDKFPISRPNLTFSTLTVSNMSPEDSSIYLCSGSAGGGQKYFGPGTRLLVL.